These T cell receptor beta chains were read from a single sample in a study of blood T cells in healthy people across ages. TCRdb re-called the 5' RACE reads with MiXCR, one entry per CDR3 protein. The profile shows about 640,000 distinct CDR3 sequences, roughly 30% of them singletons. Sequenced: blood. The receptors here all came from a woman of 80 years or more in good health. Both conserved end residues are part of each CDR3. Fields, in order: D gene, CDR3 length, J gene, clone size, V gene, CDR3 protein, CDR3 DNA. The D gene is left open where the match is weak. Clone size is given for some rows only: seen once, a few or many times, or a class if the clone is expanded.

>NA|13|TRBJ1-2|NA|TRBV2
CASRAGTPYGYTF
TGTGCCAGCAGGGCTGGGACCCCCTATGGCTACACCTTC
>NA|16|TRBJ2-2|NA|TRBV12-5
CASGLATLGGTGELFF
TGTGCTAGTGGTTTGGCCACTTTGGGTGGCACCGGGGAGCTGTTTTTT
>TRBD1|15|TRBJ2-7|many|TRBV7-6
CASSLGTGREYEQYF
TGTGCCAGCAGCTTGGGGACAGGGAGGGAGTACGAGCAGTACTTC
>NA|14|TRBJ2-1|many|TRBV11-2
CASSLSRGRNEQFF
TGTGCCAGCAGCTTATCACGGGGTCGGAATGAGCAGTTCTTC
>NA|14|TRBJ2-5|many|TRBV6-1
CASSGGGRVETQYF
TGTGCCAGCAGTGGAGGGGGGAGGGTCGAGACCCAGTACTTC
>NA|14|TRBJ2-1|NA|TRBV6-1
CASCEGGPQETQFF
TGTGCCAGCTGTGAAGGAGGACCCCAAGAGACCCAGTTCTTC
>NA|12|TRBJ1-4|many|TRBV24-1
CATSDRTEKLFF
TGTGCCACCAGTGATAGGACGGAAAAACTGTTTTTT
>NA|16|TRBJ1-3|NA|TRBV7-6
CASSLGFTGSGNTIYF
TGTGCCAGCAGCTTAGGGTTCACAGGGTCTGGAAACACCATATATTTT
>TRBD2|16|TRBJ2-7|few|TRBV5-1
CASSLERLAGRDEQYF
TGCGCCAGCAGCTTGGAGCGGCTAGCGGGGAGGGACGAGCAGTACTTC
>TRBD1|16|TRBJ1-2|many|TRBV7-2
CASSPPGTAASVGYTF
TGTGCCAGCAGCCCTCCCGGGACAGCGGCATCTGTGGGCTACACCTTC
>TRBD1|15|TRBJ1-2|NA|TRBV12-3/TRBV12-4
CASTPGQGFNYGYTF
TGTGCCAGCACTCCGGGACAGGGCTTTAACTATGGCTACACCTTC
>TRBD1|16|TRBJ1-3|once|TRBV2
CASSSTTGGLGNTIYF
TGTGCCAGCAGCTCCACGACAGGGGGATTAGGAAACACCATATATTTT
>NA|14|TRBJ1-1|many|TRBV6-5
CASSYSGMNTEAFF
TGTGCCAGCAGTTACTCAGGAATGAACACTGAAGCTTTCTTT
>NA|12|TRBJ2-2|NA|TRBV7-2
CASSLGVGELFF
TGTGCCAGCAGCTTAGGGGTCGGGGAGCTGTTTTTT
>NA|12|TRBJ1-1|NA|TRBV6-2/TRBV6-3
CACSPGRTEAFF
TGTGCCTGCAGCCCGGGACGGACTGAAGCTTTCTTT
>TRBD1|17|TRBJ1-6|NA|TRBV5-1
CASSLVGTGAYNSPLHF
TGCGCCAGCAGCTTGGTAGGGACAGGCGCCTATAATTCACCCCTCCACTTT
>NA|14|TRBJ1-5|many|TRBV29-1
CSVVYAGGNQPQHF
TGCAGCGTTGTTTACGCGGGGGGCAATCAGCCCCAGCATTTT
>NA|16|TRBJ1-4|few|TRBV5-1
CASSSDLGGGNEKLFF
TGCGCCAGCAGCTCCGACCTGGGAGGGGGGAATGAAAAACTGTTTTTT
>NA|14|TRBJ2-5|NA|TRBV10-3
CAVGRLGDQETQYF
TGTGCCGTCGGCCGCCTTGGGGATCAAGAGACCCAGTACTTC
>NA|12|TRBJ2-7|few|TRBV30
CAWSVITYEQYF
TGTGCCTGGAGTGTGATCACCTACGAGCAGTACTTC
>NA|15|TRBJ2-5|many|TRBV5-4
CASSTDRLHQETQYF
TGTGCCAGCAGCACAGACAGGCTACACCAAGAGACCCAGTACTTC
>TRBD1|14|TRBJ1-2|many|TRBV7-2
CASSLGQGEYGYTF
TGTGCCAGCAGCTTAGGACAGGGTGAATATGGCTACACCTTC
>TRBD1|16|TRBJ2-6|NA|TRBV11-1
CASSFRGLSGANVLTF
TGTGCCAGCAGTTTTAGGGGGCTTTCTGGGGCCAACGTCCTGACTTTC
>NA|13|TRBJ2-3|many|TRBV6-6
CASIKRSTDTQYF
TGTGCCAGCATAAAGAGGAGCACAGATACGCAGTATTTT
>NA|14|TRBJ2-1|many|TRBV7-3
CASSSRTGTDEQFF
TGTGCCAGCAGCTCCCGAACAGGCACCGATGAGCAGTTCTTC
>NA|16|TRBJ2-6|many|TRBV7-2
CASSLGPGTGANVLTF
TGTGCCAGCAGCTTAGGACCGGGAACTGGGGCCAACGTCCTGACTTTC
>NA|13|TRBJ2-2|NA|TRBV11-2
CASSFRSTGERFF
TGTGCCAGCAGCTTCAGGAGCACCGGGGAGCGGTTTTTT
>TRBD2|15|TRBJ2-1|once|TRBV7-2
CASSASSGRHHEQFF
TGTGCCAGCAGCGCGTCTAGCGGGAGACATCATGAGCAGTTCTTC
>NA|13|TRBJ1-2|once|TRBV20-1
CSASPPGENGHTF
TGCAGTGCTTCCCCTCCAGGGGAGAATGGCCACACCTTC
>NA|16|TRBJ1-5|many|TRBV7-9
CASSLGGRGERQPQHF
TGTGCCAGCAGCTTGGGGGGACGGGGTGAGCGACAGCCCCAGCATTTT
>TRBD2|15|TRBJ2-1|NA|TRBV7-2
CASSLSSGSHNEQFF
TGTGCCAGCAGCTTATCCAGCGGGAGCCACAATGAGCAGTTCTTC
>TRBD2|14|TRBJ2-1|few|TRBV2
CASIGLAGVGEQFF
TGTGCCAGCATAGGACTAGCGGGGGTAGGTGAGCAGTTCTTC
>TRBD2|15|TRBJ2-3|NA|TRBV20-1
CSASPAGGRSDTQYF
TGCAGTGCTAGCCCAGCGGGGGGGCGGTCGGATACGCAGTATTTT
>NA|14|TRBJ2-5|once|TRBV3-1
CAGSQGSWEDEQYF
TGTGCCGGCAGCCAAGGAAGTTGGGAGGATGAGCAGTACTTC
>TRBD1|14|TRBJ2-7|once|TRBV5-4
CASSLGQGADEQYF
TGTGCCAGTAGCTTGGGACAGGGGGCGGACGAGCAGTACTTC
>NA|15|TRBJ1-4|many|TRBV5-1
CASSPYSRANEKLFF
TGCGCCAGCAGCCCCTATTCAAGGGCTAATGAAAAACTGTTTTTT
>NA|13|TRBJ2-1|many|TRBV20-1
CSARARSSYEQFF
TGCAGTGCTAGAGCTCGGTCTAGTTATGAGCAGTTCTTC
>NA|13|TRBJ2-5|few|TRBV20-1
CSAREAGAETQYF
TGCAGTGCTAGAGAGGCAGGGGCGGAGACCCAGTACTTC
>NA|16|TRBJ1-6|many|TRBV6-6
CASRDTGNGKNSPLHF
TGTGCCAGCAGGGACACAGGGAACGGGAAAAATTCACCCCTCCACTTT
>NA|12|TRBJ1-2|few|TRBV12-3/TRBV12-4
CASSLGISGYTF
TGTGCCAGCAGTTTAGGAATCAGTGGCTACACCTTC
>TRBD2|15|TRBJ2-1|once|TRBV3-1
CASSQVREGYNEQFF
TGTGCCAGCAGCCAAGTGCGGGAGGGGTACAATGAGCAGTTCTTC
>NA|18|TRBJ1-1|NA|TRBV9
CAGSVELLVGGGKSEAFF
TGTGCCGGCAGCGTAGAACTACTTGTCGGGGGAGGGAAGTCTGAAGCTTTCTTT
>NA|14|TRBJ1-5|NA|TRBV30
CAWSVVGLDQPQHF
TGTGCCTGGAGTGTAGTAGGGTTGGATCAGCCCCAGCATTTT
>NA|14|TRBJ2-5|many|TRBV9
CASSVGGGRETQYF
TGTGCCAGCAGCGTAGGGGGGGGGCGGGAGACCCAGTACTTC
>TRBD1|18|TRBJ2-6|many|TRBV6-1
CASRGRGTGGTGANVLTF
TGTGCCAGCAGAGGGCGAGGGACAGGGGGTACTGGGGCCAACGTCCTGACTTTC
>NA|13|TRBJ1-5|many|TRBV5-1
CASSIDGSGPQHF
TGCGCCAGCAGCATCGACGGATCTGGGCCCCAGCATTTT
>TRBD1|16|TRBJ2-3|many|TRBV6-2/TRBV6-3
CASSSRQGSSADTQYF
TGTGCCAGCAGTTCCCGACAGGGGAGTTCGGCAGATACGCAGTATTTT
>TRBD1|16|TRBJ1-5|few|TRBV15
CATSSGQGTYNQPQHF
TGTGCCACCAGCAGCGGACAGGGGACCTACAATCAGCCCCAGCATTTT
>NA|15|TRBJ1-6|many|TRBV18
CASSPQGFRNSPLHF
TGTGCCAGCTCACCACAGGGGTTTCGGAATTCACCCCTCCACTTT
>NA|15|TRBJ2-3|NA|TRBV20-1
CSARFPEYDTDTQYF
TGCAGTGCTAGGTTCCCGGAATACGACACAGATACGCAGTATTTT
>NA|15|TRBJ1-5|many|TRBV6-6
CASIRPGHFNQPQHF
TGTGCCAGCATACGGCCAGGACACTTCAATCAGCCCCAGCATTTT
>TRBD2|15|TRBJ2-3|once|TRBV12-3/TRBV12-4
CASSLSSGRTDTQYF
TGTGCCAGCAGTTTAAGTAGCGGGAGAACAGATACGCAGTATTTT
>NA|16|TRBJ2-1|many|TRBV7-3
CASSLRVGSPPAEQFF
TGTGCCAGCAGCTTAAGAGTGGGCTCCCCCCCCGCTGAGCAGTTCTTC
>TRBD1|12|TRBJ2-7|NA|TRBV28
CASRRTGVEQYF
TGTGCCAGCAGGCGGACAGGGGTCGAGCAGTACTTC
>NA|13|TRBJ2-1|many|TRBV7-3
CASTIGQEITLFF
TGTGCCAGCACCATAGGGCAGGAGATAACCTTGTTCTTC
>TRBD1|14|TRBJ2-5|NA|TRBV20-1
CSARDRGVSETQYF
TGCAGTGCAAGGGACAGGGGGGTCTCAGAGACCCAGTACTTC
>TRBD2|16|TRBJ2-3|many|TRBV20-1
CSASGRLAGSGDTQYF
TGCAGTGCTAGTGGACGACTAGCGGGAAGTGGAGATACGCAGTATTTT
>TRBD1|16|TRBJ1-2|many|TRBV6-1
CASRDRDRASRYGYTF
TGTGCCAGCAGGGACCGGGACAGGGCAAGTCGCTATGGCTACACCTTC
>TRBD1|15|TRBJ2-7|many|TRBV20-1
CSASLGQGGSYEQYF
TGCAGTGCTAGTCTCGGACAGGGGGGCTCCTACGAGCAGTACTTC
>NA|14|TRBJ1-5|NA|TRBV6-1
CASSEGAVKGPQHF
TGTGCCAGCAGTGAGGGGGCAGTTAAGGGGCCCCAGCATTTT